This T cell receptor (beta chain) was recovered during a study of Ad26.COV2.S vaccination and SARS-CoV-2 variants. Study background: Participant was drawn from the COV1001 Ad26.COV2.S trial arm.

The CDR3 is made up of 16 amino acids. The germline CDR1 and CDR2 sequences are MDHEN and SYDVKM. Trimming removed 3 bases from V and 4 bases from J, with 16 bases in between. Comments on this clone: Its target is not known.

As to treatment: over 15 received Ad26.COV2.S at low or high dose, single or two shots; roughly five received placebo; per-sample allocation not given. Samples came from day 63 after the first vaccine or placebo injection. Data came from immunoSEQ multiplex PCR; TCRdb stores just in-frame clones and leaves some out. The sample yields 400,000 to 500,000 clones, 75% to 90% seen once. Findings and limits, study-wide: CD8+ and CD4+ T cells specific for spike reportedly responded with substantial breadth after vaccination.

This sequence originates from a person between 18 and 65 years old who received the Ad26.COV2.S COVID-19 vaccine or a placebo. Sequenced here: peripheral blood, sampled in a trial of Ad26.COV2.S vaccine versus placebo. This chain uses TRBV28 with TRBJ1-3; possible D gene TRBD1, 5 bases. CDR3 nucleotides: TGTGCCAGCAGTTTGGTCGACGCAGGGTACGGAAACACCATATATTTT. Its protein product is CASSLVDAGYGNTIYF.